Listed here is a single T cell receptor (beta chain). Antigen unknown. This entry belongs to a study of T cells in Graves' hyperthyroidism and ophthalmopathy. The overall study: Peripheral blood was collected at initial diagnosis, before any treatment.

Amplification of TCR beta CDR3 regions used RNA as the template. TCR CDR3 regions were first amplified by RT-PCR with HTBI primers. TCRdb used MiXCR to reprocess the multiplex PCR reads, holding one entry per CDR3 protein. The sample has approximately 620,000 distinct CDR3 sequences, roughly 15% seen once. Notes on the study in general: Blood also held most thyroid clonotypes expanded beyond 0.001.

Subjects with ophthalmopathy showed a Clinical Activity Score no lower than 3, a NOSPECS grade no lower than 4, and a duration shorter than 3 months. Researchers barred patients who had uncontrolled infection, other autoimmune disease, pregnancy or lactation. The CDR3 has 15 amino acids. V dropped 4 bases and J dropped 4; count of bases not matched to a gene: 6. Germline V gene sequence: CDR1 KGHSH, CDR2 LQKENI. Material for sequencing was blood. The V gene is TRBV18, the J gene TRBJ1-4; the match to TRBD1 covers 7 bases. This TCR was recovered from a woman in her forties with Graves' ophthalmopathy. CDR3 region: CASSRSGQNNEKLFF. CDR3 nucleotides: TGTGCCAGCTCACGTTCGGGACAGAATAATGAAAAACTGTTTTTT.